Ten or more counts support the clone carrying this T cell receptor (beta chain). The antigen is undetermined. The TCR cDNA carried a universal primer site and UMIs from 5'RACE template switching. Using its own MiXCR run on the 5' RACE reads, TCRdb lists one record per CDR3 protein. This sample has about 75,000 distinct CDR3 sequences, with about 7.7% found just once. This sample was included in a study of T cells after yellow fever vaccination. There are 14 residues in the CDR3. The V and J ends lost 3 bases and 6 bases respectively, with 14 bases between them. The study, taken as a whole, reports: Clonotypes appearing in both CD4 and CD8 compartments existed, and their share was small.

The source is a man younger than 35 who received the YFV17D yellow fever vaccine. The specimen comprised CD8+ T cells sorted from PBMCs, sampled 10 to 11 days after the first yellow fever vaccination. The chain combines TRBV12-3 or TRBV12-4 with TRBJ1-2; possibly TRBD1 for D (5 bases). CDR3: CASSFGRGANGYTF. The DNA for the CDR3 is TGTGCCAGCAGTTTCGGGAGGGGCGCAAATGGCTACACCTTC.